This TCR beta chain was profiled in a study of T-cell memory formation after mild COVID-19. The overall study: TCR clusters mostly belonged to single donors.

Amplification by 5'RACE using constant-segment primers produced TCR alpha and TCR beta cDNA libraries that carried sample barcodes and UMIs. TCRdb passed the 5' RACE reads through MiXCR, listing each CDR3 protein once. The repertoire holds a few hundred thousand distinct CDR3 sequences, 20% to 25% seen once, with around a fifth in the top ten. This CDR3 is 16 amino acids long. The germline CDR1 and CDR2 sequences are SGHKS and YYEKEE (reference sequence). The V and J ends lost 3 bases and 0 bases respectively, with 16 bases between them. A remark on this clonotype: As yet, its antigen is unknown.

Regarding the study as a whole: CD4/CD8 balance held among clones contracting day 15 to 85, and later expanders leaned CD4+. Unconfirmed was the SARS-CoV-2 specificity of second-wave clones that peaked on day 37.

The sequenced sample consisted of PBMCs or a T cell subset sorted from them (not recorded which). This rearrangement joins TRBV5-5 to TRBJ2-7, with D possibly matching TRBD2 (7 bases). This receptor was taken from a man aged 18 to 29 who had mild COVID-19 (a few samples of this study predate the infection). Cell type and time point are not known. CDR3 bases: TGTGCCAGCAGCTGGGGGGGGCCAGGGAACTCCTACGAGCAGTACTTC. Translation gives CASSWGGPGNSYEQYF.